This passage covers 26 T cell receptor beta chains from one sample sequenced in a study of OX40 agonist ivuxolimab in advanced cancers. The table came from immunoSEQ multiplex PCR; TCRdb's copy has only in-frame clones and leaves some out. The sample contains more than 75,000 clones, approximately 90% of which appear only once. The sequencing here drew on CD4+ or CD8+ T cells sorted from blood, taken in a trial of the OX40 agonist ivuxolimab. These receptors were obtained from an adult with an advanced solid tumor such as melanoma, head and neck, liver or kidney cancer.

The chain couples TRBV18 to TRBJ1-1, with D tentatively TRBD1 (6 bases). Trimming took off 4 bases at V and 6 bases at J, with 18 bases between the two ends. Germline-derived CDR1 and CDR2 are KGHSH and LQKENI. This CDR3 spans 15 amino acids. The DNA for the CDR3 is TGTGCCAGCTCACTACCGAAGGACAGTTTGGCTGAAGCTTTCTTT. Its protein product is CASSLPKDSLAEAFF.

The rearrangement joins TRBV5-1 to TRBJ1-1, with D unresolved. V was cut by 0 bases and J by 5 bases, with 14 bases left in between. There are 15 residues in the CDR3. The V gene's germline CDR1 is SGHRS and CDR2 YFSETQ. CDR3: CASSLAMGSVTEAFF. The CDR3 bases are TGCGCCAGCAGCTTGGCCATGGGGTCGGTTACTGAAGCTTTCTTT.

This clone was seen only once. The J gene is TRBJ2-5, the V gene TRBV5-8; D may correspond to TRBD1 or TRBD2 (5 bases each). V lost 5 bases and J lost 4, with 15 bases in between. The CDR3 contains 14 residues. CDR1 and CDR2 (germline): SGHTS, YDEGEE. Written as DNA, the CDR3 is TGTGCCAGCAGACGAAAGGCTGGGGGAGAGACCCAGTACTTC. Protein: CASRRKAGGETQYF.

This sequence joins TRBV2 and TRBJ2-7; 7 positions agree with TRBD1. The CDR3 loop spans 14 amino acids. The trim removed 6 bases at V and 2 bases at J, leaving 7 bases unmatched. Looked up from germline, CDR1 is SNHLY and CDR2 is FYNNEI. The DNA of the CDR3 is TGTGCCAGCAGGTTAGACAGGGTGGCCTACGAGCAGTACTTC. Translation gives CASRLDRVAYEQYF.

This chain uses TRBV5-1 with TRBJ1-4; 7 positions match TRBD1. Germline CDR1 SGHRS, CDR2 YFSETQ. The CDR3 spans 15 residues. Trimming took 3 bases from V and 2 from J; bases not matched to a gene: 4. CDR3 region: CASSSETGTNEKLFF. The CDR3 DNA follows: TGCGCCAGCAGCTCGGAGACAGGGACTAATGAAAAACTGTTTTTT.

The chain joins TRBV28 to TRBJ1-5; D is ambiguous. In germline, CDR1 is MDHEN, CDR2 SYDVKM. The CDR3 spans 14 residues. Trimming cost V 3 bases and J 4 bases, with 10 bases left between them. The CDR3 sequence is CASSFRAQNQPQHF. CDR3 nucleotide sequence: TGTGCCAGCAGTTTTAGGGCCCAGAATCAGCCCCAGCATTTT.

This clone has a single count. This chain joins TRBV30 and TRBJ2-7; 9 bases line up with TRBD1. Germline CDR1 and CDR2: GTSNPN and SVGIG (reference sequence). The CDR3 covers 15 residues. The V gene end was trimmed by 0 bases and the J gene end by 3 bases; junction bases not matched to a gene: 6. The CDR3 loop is CAWSVGDRAIYEQYF. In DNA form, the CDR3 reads TGTGCCTGGAGTGTAGGGGACAGGGCTATCTACGAGCAGTACTTC.

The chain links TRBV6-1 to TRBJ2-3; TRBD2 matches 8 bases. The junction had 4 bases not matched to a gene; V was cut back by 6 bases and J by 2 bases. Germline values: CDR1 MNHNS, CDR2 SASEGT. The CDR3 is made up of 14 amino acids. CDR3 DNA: TGTGCCAGCAGCCTGACTAGCGCCACAGATACGCAGTATTTT. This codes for CASSLTSATDTQYF.

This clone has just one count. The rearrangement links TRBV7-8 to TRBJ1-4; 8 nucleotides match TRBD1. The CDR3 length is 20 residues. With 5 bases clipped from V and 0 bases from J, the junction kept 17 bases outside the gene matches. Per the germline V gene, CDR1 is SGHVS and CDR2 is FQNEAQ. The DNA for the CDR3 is TGTGCCAGCAGCCAATCAAGGACAGGGTCCTTAGGCACAACTAATGAAAAACTGTTTTTT. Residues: CASSQSRTGSLGTTNEKLFF.

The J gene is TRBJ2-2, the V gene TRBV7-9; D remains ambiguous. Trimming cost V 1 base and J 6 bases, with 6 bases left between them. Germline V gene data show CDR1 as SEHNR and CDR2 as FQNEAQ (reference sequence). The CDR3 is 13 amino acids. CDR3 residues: CASSLETAGELFF. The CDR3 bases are TGTGCCAGCAGCTTAGAAACAGCCGGGGAGCTGTTTTTT.

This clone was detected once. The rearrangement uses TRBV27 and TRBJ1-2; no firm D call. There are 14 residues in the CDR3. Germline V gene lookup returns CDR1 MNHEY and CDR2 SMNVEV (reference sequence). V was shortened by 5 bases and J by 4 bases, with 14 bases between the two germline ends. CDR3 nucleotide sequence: TGTGCCAGCAGTGCGGCAGGAGGCGGCTATGGCTACACCTTC. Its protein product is CASSAAGGGYGYTF.

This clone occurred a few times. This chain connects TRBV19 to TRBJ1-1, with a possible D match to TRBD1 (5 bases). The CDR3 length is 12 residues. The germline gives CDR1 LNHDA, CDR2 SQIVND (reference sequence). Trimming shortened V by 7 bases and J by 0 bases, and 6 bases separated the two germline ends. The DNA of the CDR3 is TGTGCCAGTAAGACAGTGAACACTGAAGCTTTCTTT. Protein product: CASKTVNTEAFF.

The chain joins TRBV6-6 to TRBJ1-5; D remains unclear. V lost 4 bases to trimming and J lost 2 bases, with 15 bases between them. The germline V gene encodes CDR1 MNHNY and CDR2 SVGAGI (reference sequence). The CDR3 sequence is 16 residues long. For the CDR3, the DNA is TGTGCCAGCAGTTCCGGGCTGAACGCGGGCAATCAGCCCCAGCATTTT. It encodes CASSSGLNAGNQPQHF.

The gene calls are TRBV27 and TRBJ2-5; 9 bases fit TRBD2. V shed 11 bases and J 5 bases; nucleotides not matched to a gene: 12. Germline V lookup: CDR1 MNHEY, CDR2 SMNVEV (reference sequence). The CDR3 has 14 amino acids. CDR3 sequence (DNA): TGTGCCCCCAGGACTAGCGTGCTGCCGGAGACCCAGTACTTC. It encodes CAPRTSVLPETQYF.

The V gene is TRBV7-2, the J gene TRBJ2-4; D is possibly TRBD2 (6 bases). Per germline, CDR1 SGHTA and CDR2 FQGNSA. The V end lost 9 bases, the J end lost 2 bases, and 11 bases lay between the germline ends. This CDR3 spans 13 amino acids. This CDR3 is CASGRGTKNIQYF. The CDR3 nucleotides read TGTGCCAGTGGGCGGGGAACCAAAAACATTCAGTACTTC.

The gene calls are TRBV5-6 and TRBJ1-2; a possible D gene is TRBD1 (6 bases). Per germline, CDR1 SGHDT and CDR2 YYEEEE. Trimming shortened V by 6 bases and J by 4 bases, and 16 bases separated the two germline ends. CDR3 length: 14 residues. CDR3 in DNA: TGTGCCAGCACCACACAGGGCCGCACCTATGGCTACACCTTC. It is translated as CASTTQGRTYGYTF. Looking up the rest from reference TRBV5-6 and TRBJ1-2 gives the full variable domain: DAGVTQSPTHLIKTRGQQVTLRCSPKSGHDTVSWYQQALGQGPQFIFQYYEEEERQRGNFPDRFSGHQFPNYSSELNVNALLLGDSALYLCASTTQGRTYGYTFGSGTRLTVV.

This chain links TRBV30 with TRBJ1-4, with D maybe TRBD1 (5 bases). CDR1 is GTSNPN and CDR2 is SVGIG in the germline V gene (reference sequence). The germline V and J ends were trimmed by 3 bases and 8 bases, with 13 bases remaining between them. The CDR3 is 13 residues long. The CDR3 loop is CAWSGTAVEKLFF. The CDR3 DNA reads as TGTGCCTGGAGCGGGACGGCCGTCGAAAAACTGTTTTTT.

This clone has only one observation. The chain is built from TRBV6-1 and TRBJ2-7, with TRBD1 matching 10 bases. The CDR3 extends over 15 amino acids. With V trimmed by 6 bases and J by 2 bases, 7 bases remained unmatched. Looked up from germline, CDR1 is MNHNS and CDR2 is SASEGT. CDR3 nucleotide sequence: TGTGCCAGCAGAGGGGGACAGGGGACAACCTACGAGCAGTACTTC. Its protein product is CASRGGQGTTYEQYF.

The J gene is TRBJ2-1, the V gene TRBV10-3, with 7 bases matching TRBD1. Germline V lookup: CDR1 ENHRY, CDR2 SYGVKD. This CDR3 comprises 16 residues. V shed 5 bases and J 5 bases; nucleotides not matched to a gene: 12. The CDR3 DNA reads TGTGCCATCAGTCCCGGACCCACAGGGGCACACAATGAGCAGTTCTTC. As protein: CAISPGPTGAHNEQFF.

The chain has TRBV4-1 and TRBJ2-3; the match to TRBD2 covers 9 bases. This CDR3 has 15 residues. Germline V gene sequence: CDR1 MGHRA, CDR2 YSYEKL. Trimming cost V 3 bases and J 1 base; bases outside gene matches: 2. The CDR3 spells CASSQGLAGTDTQYF. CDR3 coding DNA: TGCGCCAGCAGCCAGGGACTAGCAGGCACAGATACGCAGTATTTT.

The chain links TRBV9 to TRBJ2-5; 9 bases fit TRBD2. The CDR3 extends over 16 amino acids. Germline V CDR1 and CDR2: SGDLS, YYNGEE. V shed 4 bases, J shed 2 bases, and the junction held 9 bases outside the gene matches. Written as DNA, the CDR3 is TGTGCCAGCAGCACGAGCGGGAGGCCTCCTCAAGAGACCCAGTACTTC. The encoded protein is CASSTSGRPPQETQYF.

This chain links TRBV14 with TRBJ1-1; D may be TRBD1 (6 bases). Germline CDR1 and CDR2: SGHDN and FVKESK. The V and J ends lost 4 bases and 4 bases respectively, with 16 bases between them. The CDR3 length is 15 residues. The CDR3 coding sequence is TGTGCCAGCAGCCTCCAGACGGGACATATCACTGAAGCTTTCTTT. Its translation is CASSLQTGHITEAFF.

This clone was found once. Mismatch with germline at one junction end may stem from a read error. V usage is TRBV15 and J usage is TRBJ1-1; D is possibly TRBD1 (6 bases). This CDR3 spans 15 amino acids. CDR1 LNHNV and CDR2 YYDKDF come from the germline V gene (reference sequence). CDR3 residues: CATSRDGQGNPEAFF. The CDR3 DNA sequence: TGTGCCACCAGCAGAGATGGGCAGGGGAACCCTGAAGCTTTCTTT. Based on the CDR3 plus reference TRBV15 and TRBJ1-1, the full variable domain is DAMVIQNPRYQVTQFGKPVTLSCSQTLNHNVMYWYQQKSSQAPKLLFHYYDKDFNNEADTPDNFQSRRPNTSFCFLDIRSPGLGDTAMYLCATSRDGQGNPEAFFGQGTRLTVV.

The CDR3 is CSADRRSYNEQFF. CDR3 in DNA: TGCAGCGCCGACCGACGCTCCTACAATGAGCAGTTCTTC. The rearrangement uses TRBV29-1 and TRBJ2-1; D gene ambiguous. The CDR3 has 13 amino acids. V lost 7 bases and J 0 bases, leaving 10 bases between the germline ends. The germline gives CDR1 SQVTM, CDR2 ANQGSEA.

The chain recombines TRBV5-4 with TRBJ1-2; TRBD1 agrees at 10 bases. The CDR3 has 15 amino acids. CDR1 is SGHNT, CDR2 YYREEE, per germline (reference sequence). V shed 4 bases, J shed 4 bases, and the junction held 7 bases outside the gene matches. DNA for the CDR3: TGTGCCAGCAGCCCCGGGACAGGGGAATTCTATGGCTACACCTTC. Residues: CASSPGTGEFYGYTF.

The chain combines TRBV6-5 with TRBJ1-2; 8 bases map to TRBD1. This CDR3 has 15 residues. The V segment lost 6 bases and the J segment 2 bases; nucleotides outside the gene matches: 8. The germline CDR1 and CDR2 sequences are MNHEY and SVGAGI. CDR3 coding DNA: TGTGCCAGCAGAGGGGGGACAGGAACGAACTATGGCTACACCTTC. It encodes CASRGGTGTNYGYTF.